Listed here are 27 T cell receptor beta chains from one sample, sequenced in a study of T cell repertoires in cytomegalovirus infection. TCRdb fed the reads into MiXCR, producing one record per CDR3 protein. The sample records roughly 500,000 distinct CDR3 sequences, over 9% being singletons. The sequencing input was PBMCs. The source of these receptors is a human donor in good health (CMV status not recorded). Some clones in this sample may be carry-over from other donors' samples.

In its sample, this clonotype was seen many times. This chain links TRBV4-1 with TRBJ2-3, with TRBD2 as a possible D gene (6 bases). Germline assignment: CDR1 MGHRA and CDR2 YSYEKL. The CDR3 sequence is 21 residues long. The V and J ends lost 3 bases and 6 bases respectively, with 34 bases between them. The CDR3 DNA reads TGCGCCAGCAGCCATCTTCCGGGACGGCTCTCGGGAGACCCTCACAAGGATACGCAGTATTTT. Its protein is CASSHLPGRLSGDPHKDTQYF.

The chain has TRBV20-1 and TRBJ1-2; D remains ambiguous. Trimming pared 3 bases from V and 8 bases from J, leaving 7 bases between. Per the germline V gene, CDR1 is DFQATT and CDR2 is SNEGSKA (reference sequence). The CDR3 has 10 residues. CDR3 bases: TGCAGTGCTAGTATGGCGGGCTACACCTTC. Amino acids: CSASMAGYTF.

There are many counts of this clonotype. The CDR3 spells CASSSRLAENYEQYF. DNA of the CDR3: TGTGCCAGCAGCTCCAGGCTAGCGGAGAACTACGAGCAGTACTTC. The chain uses TRBV7-8 and TRBJ2-7; TRBD2 matches 7 bases. J was trimmed by 3 bases and V by 4 bases; bases with no gene match: 9. The CDR3 spans 15 residues. Germline V gene data show CDR1 as SGHVS and CDR2 as FQNEAQ.

This clonotype has at least ten counts. This chain uses TRBV7-8 with TRBJ2-7; D perhaps matches TRBD2 (6 bases). V was shortened by 2 bases and J by 6 bases, with 17 bases between the two germline ends. The CDR3 has 15 residues. Germline assignment: CDR1 SGHVS and CDR2 FQNEAQ. Here the CDR3 reads CASSLSPSERSEQYF. Here the CDR3 DNA reads TGTGCCAGCAGCTTAAGCCCTAGCGAGAGGAGCGAGCAGTACTTC.

Concerning this clonotype itself: This may stem from a read error, because a much larger clone lies one nucleotide away. CDR3: CASSVGTVKQPEHF. The CDR3 DNA sequence: TGTGCCAGCAGTGTAGGGACCGTTAAACAGCCCGAGCATTTT. The V gene is TRBV6-6, the J gene TRBJ1-5, with a weak D call TRBD1 (5 bases). Looked up from germline, CDR1 is MNHNY and CDR2 is SVGAGI (reference sequence). This CDR3 is 14 amino acids long.

This clonotype was seen repeatedly, ten times or more. This rearrangement joins TRBV19 to TRBJ2-1, with D possibly TRBD1 on 6 matching bases. CDR3 length: 16 amino acids. Trimming removed 0 bases from V and 2 bases from J, with 11 bases in between. Germline V gene sequence: CDR1 LNHDA, CDR2 SQIVND (reference sequence). CDR3 sequence: CASSIEGGVAYNEQFF. The CDR3 DNA sequence: TGTGCCAGTAGTATAGAAGGGGGAGTAGCCTACAATGAGCAGTTCTTC.

J is TRBJ2-2 and V is TRBV20-1; a weak D match, TRBD1 (6 bases). Germline V gene data show CDR1 as DFQATT and CDR2 as SNEGSKA (reference sequence). This CDR3 region has 16 residues. V gave up 1 base and J gave up 0 bases, with 12 bases separating them. Here the CDR3 DNA reads TGCAGTGCTAGAGGGACAGAATCCCCGAACACCGGGGAGCTGTTTTTT. Its translation is CSARGTESPNTGELFF.

The table lists this clonotype with many counts. This chain links TRBV12-3 or TRBV12-4 with TRBJ2-2; 8 bases fit TRBD2. Trimming took 6 bases from V and 6 from J; bases not matched to a gene: 6. CDR3 size: 14 residues. The CDR3 DNA reads as TGTGCCAGCAGCCTCGGACTAGCTGCCGGGGAGCTGTTTTTT. It translates to CASSLGLAAGELFF.

Written as DNA, the CDR3 is TGTGCCAGCAGCGTCAGACAGGGAATCGGCACTGAAGCTTTCTTT. It codes for CASSVRQGIGTEAFF. The chain has TRBV14 and TRBJ1-1; 7 bases are a match to TRBD1. From germline, CDR1 is SGHDN and CDR2 FVKESK. The trim removed 5 bases at V and 4 bases at J, leaving 10 bases unmatched. The CDR3 sequence is 15 residues long.

The V and J genes are TRBV3-1 and TRBJ2-5; 7 bases match TRBD1. Germline loops: CDR1 LGHDT, CDR2 YNNKEL (reference sequence). V dropped 0 bases and J dropped 1; count of bases not matched to a gene: 5. This CDR3 is 16 amino acids long. CDR3 nucleotides: TGTGCCAGCAGCCAAGATTTTACAGGGGTCCAAGAGACCCAGTACTTC. Its translation: CASSQDFTGVQETQYF.

Ten or more counts support this clonotype. The chain joins TRBV6-5 to TRBJ1-1, with 8 positions matching TRBD1. Germline V lookup: CDR1 MNHEY, CDR2 SVGAGI. This CDR3 region has 14 residues. Unmatched junction bases numbered 3, after V lost 3 bases and J lost 3 bases. As DNA, the CDR3 is TGTGCCAGCAGTTATCAGGGGGCGGACACTGAAGCTTTCTTT. This sequence encodes CASSYQGADTEAFF.

The J gene is TRBJ2-7, the V gene TRBV18; D may be TRBD1 (6 bases). Germline-derived CDR1 and CDR2 are KGHSH and LQKENI. V lost 4 bases to trimming and J lost 1 base, with 14 bases between them. The CDR3 sequence is 15 residues long. Here the CDR3 reads CASSLTMGTSYEQYF. For the CDR3, the DNA is TGTGCCAGCTCACTGACTATGGGGACATCCTACGAGCAGTACTTC.

This rearrangement joins TRBV27 to TRBJ2-4, with D possibly matching TRBD2 (5 bases). In germline, CDR1 is MNHEY, CDR2 SMNVEV (reference sequence). The CDR3 has 13 residues. Trimming cost V 10 bases and J 9 bases, with 19 bases left between them. CDR3 residues: CATFSREGSIQYF. The CDR3 DNA sequence: TGTGCCACCTTCTCCCGGGAAGGGAGCATTCAGTACTTC.

This clonotype has a count of ten or more. The chain links TRBV5-1 to TRBJ1-4; D is undetermined. The V and J ends lost 5 bases and 3 bases respectively, with 11 bases between them. CDR3 length: 14 amino acids. CDR1 SGHRS and CDR2 YFSETQ come from the germline V gene. Written as DNA, the CDR3 is TGCGCCAGCAGTAAGGCAGGCCCTAATGAAAAACTGTTTTTT. It is translated as CASSKAGPNEKLFF.

This clonotype was seen repeatedly, ten times or more. The chain couples TRBV7-2 to TRBJ1-1; no clear D gene. The CDR3 sequence is 13 residues long. CDR1 is SGHTA, CDR2 FQGNSA, per germline. Trimming pared 4 bases from V and 0 bases from J, leaving 6 bases between. The DNA for the CDR3 is TGTGCCAGCAGCTCGGGGATGAACACTGAAGCTTTCTTT. As protein: CASSSGMNTEAFF.

In this sample, this clonotype turned up a few times. The V and J genes are TRBV19 and TRBJ2-5; D call uncertain. Germline V gene data show CDR1 as LNHDA and CDR2 as SQIVND (reference sequence). The CDR3 has 15 residues. The V end lost 6 bases, the J end lost 1 base, and 15 bases lay between the germline ends. CDR3 nucleotides: TGTGCCAGTAGCGCCCTCGATGGGGTCCAAGAGACCCAGTACTTC. Protein: CASSALDGVQETQYF.

This clonotype was counted at least ten times. The chain recombines TRBV29-1 with TRBJ2-7, with 8 bases that match TRBD1. This CDR3 has 17 amino acids. The V segment lost 2 bases and the J segment 6 bases; nucleotides outside the gene matches: 18. Per the germline V gene, CDR1 is SQVTM and CDR2 is ANQGSEA. The CDR3 bases are TGCAGCGTTGAATCATTTTTGGGTGCGGGGACAGGCGGCGAGCAGTACTTC. This sequence encodes CSVESFLGAGTGGEQYF.

J is TRBJ2-3 and V is TRBV4-2; 9 bases map to TRBD2. Germline V lookup: CDR1 LGHNA, CDR2 YNFKEQ. The V segment lost 3 bases and the J segment 10 bases; nucleotides outside the gene matches: 17. This CDR3 spans 17 amino acids. The CDR3 sequence: CASSQKSRLAEPIAQYF. The CDR3 DNA reads TGTGCCAGCAGCCAGAAGTCCCGACTAGCGGAACCCATCGCGCAGTATTTT.

This clonotype was detected only a few times. The rearrangement uses TRBV27 and TRBJ2-4; TRBD2 matches 14 bases. CDR1 and CDR2 from the germline V gene are MNHEY and SMNVEV (reference sequence). The CDR3 spans 15 residues. V shed 5 bases, J shed 8 bases, and the junction held 5 bases outside the gene matches. CDR3 coding DNA: TGTGCCAGCAGTACGACTAGCGGGGGGGCCGACATTCAGTACTTC. This codes for CASSTTSGGADIQYF.

This clonotype turned up a few times. J is TRBJ1-1 and V is TRBV23-1; D is perhaps TRBD1 (5 bases). Being an ORF, TRBV23-1 has a function that is uncertain. The CDR3 is 18 amino acids. The V gene lost 0 bases and the J gene lost 0 bases, with 17 bases spanning the gap. This CDR3 is CASSQSTPGNCLNTEAFF. In DNA form, the CDR3 reads TGCGCCAGCAGTCAATCAACCCCAGGGAATTGCCTGAACACTGAAGCTTTCTTT.

Ten or more counts support this clonotype. This chain connects TRBV24-1 to TRBJ2-7; 11 bases map to TRBD1. V was pared by 8 bases and J by 3 bases, with 5 bases of the junction left unmatched. Germline-derived CDR1 and CDR2 are KGHDR and SFDVKD. The CDR3 loop spans 14 amino acids. The CDR3 loop is CATTGQGAIYEQYF. The CDR3 DNA reads TGTGCCACCACTGGACAGGGGGCCATCTACGAGCAGTACTTC.

The chain is built from TRBV2 and TRBJ1-2; D call uncertain. CDR3 size: 11 residues. CDR1 SNHLY and CDR2 FYNNEI come from the germline V gene. Trimming took 8 bases from V and 4 from J, leaving 8 bases between them. The CDR3 loop reads CASGIFYGYTF. Written as DNA, the CDR3 is TGTGCCAGCGGCATCTTCTATGGCTACACCTTC.

J is TRBJ1-4 and V is TRBV12-3 or TRBV12-4; D perhaps matches TRBD1 (6 bases). The V and J ends lost 5 bases and 8 bases respectively, with 15 bases between them. CDR3 length: 14 amino acids. CDR3 nucleotides: TGTGCCAGCAGTCTCCGGGACACGGTGGAAAAACTGTTTTTT. As protein: CASSLRDTVEKLFF.

The sample holds a few counts of this clonotype. The gene calls are TRBV29-1 and TRBJ2-5; TRBD2 matches at 10 bases. CDR1 and CDR2 from the germline V gene are SQVTM and ANQGSEA. Trimming at V came to 7 bases and at J to 0 bases, leaving 11 bases not matched to a gene. The CDR3 runs to 16 residues. The CDR3 sequence is CSAGGSGGSYQETQYF. Here the CDR3 DNA reads TGCAGCGCCGGTGGTAGCGGGGGGAGCTACCAAGAGACCCAGTACTTC.

This clonotype was detected ten times or more. The V call is TRBV6-1, the J call TRBJ1-5; D gene uncertain. The V end lost 5 bases, the J end lost 2 bases, and 16 bases lay between the germline ends. The CDR3 spans 16 residues. The germline V gene encodes CDR1 MNHNS and CDR2 SASEGT. The CDR3 sequence is CASSSHGRSGNQPQHF. The CDR3 DNA is TGTGCCAGCAGTTCTCACGGGAGGTCGGGCAATCAGCCCCAGCATTTT.

In regard to this clonotype: One end of the junction fails to match germline, which may point to a read error. This chain uses TRBV5-1 with TRBJ2-1; the match to TRBD2 covers 14 bases. Looked up from germline, CDR1 is SGHRS and CDR2 is YFSETQ. This CDR3 comprises 18 residues. This CDR3 reads CPSSPGLPGLAGENEQFF. The CDR3 bases are TGCCCCAGCAGCCCGGGGCTACCGGGACTAGCGGGAGAAAATGAGCAGTTCTTC.

This clonotype has at least ten counts. V gene TRBV5-4 combines with J gene TRBJ2-7, with TRBD1 as a possible D gene (6 bases). Germline CDR1 SGHNT, CDR2 YYREEE (reference sequence). Trimming shortened V by 4 bases and J by 0 bases, and 17 bases separated the two germline ends. The CDR3 loop spans 16 amino acids. The CDR3 sequence is CASSPARTASSYEQYF. The CDR3 nucleotides are TGTGCCAGCAGCCCCGCTCGGACAGCGAGCTCCTACGAGCAGTACTTC.